The clone carrying this T cell receptor beta chain was recorded only once. Its antigen remains unknown. TCRdb itself ran the RT-PCR reads through MiXCR, one entry per CDR3 protein. The repertoire holds 450,000 to 500,000 distinct CDR3 sequences, with roughly 9.8% as singletons. With 3 bases removed from V and 5 bases from J, the gap between germline ends came to 12 bases. Germline V lookup: CDR1 SGHRS, CDR2 YFSETQ. This CDR3 spans 14 amino acids. This specimen comes from a study of response to subunit inactivated influenza vaccine. Findings and caveats of the study: Authors proposed each seasonal influenza vaccination draws in few new T cells.

The chain carries TRBV5-1 and TRBJ2-1; D is unresolved. Sequencing was performed on PBMCs from blood, taken about 6 weeks after vaccination. This sequence was found in a man in his fifties or sixties who received an inactivated influenza vaccine. The CDR3 protein is CASSSQTVNNEQFF. As DNA, the CDR3 is TGCGCCAGCAGCTCCCAAACCGTTAACAATGAGCAGTTCTTC.